This is a list of T cell receptor beta chains from one sample in a study of T cell responses to AZD1222 COVID-19 vaccine. Repertoires were generated with immunoSEQ multiplex PCR, while TCRdb's copy carries only in-frame clones and drops some. The sample has about 100,000 clones, around 84% seen once; the top ten hold about 3.5%. The input for sequencing was peripheral blood, taken on day 0 of AZD1222 vaccination. These receptors came from an adult in good health. Each CDR3 is given with its conserved first and last residue.

j_call v_call cdr3_length cdr3_aa
TRBJ2-2 TRBV7-2 14 CASSFTGITGELFF
TRBJ1-2 TRBV4-2 16 CASSQDLDRVYYGYTF
TRBJ1-4 TRBV18 13 CASSPLHNEKLFF
TRBJ1-2 TRBV6-1 14 CASSEARTVGHYTF
TRBJ1-6 TRBV7-2 14 CASSSRDSNSPLHF
TRBJ1-6 TRBV2 15 CASRPGSSYNSPLHF
TRBJ1-6 TRBV18 15 CASSPQGHYNSPLHF
TRBJ1-5 TRBV19 18 CAGGSGTGGLRDNQPQHF
TRBJ1-2 TRBV5-4 14 CASSLSGLSYGYTF
TRBJ1-4 TRBV9 15 CASSVGGQGNEKLFF
TRBJ2-7 TRBV7-2 15 CASSLAFQGSYEQYF
TRBJ2-7 TRBV28 16 CASRTGSDYLSYEQYF
TRBJ2-5 TRBV7-2 17 CASSPTRAGGSQETQYF
TRBJ1-5 TRBV21-1 17 CASSKERPLRVCQPQHF
TRBJ1-6 TRBV6-5 15 CASRPETTGATALHF
TRBJ2-3 TRBV9 16 CASSVDRQPSTDTQYF
TRBJ2-2 TRBV10-3 12 CASDGGSGELFF
TRBJ1-1 TRBV6-5 13 CASTRSLGTEAFF
TRBJ2-5 TRBV24-1 15 CATSVWRGGGETQYF
TRBJ2-1 TRBV21-1 18 CASSKYFGQRALYNEQFF
TRBJ2-3 TRBV7-7 17 CASSPDRLAGVADTQYF
TRBJ1-6 TRBV27 16 CASSQTGGFYNSPLHF
TRBJ1-2 TRBV28 15 CASSSSRPAGYGYTF
TRBJ2-3 TRBV7-9 16 CASSLGLGVGTDTQYF
TRBJ2-3 TRBV10-1 18 CASSESGWKKSSTDTQYF
TRBJ2-1 TRBV5-1 19 CASSLVLRGTGGNYNEQFF
TRBJ2-1 TRBV9 15 CASSALIAGPDEQFF
TRBJ1-2 TRBV5-6 16 CASSLGAGPLNYGYTF
TRBJ2-7 TRBV11-1 15 CASSRGTGGINEQYF
TRBJ2-4 TRBV7-8 16 CASSFGISGSKNIQYF
TRBJ2-1 TRBV5-1 15 CASSLTGGVTNEQFF
TRBJ1-2 TRBV7-6 14 CASSSTTGRGGYTF
TRBJ2-7 TRBV7-2 14 CASAWGTSGLEQYF
TRBJ1-4 TRBV19 13 CASSTRVNEKLFF
TRBJ1-1 TRBV28 12 CASRSGRPEAFF
TRBJ1-4 TRBV6-5 14 CASRLDGGGEKLFF